Presented here are 10 T cell receptor beta chains from one specimen sequenced in a study of blood T cell repertoires in COVID-19. Assay: immunoSEQ multiplex PCR; the TCRdb copy retains only in-frame clones and omits some. The sample has approximately 440,000 clones; roughly 91% are singletons. The sequenced sample consisted of PBMCs or T cells enriched from blood (not recorded which). These TCRs come from a man aged 18-30 years who had recovered from COVID-19.

This sequence joins TRBV15 and TRBJ2-1, with TRBD2 matching over 14 bases. J was trimmed by 7 bases and V by 7 bases; bases with no gene match: 15. Germline values: CDR1 LNHNV, CDR2 YYDKDF (reference sequence). The CDR3 runs to 18 residues. The CDR3 spells CATTRTSGGQTNRNEQFF. The CDR3 region has the DNA TGTGCCACCACCCGGACTAGCGGGGGGCAGACGAATCGGAATGAGCAGTTCTTC.

This chain joins TRBV29-1 and TRBJ1-2; TRBD1 matches 7 bases. The junction had 7 bases not matched to a gene; V was cut back by 6 bases and J by 6 bases. Germline V gene sequence: CDR1 SQVTM, CDR2 ANQGSEA. This CDR3 comprises 12 residues. The CDR3 DNA reads as TGCAGCGTCCACAGGGGAGAGGATGGCTACACCTTC. Amino acid sequence: CSVHRGEDGYTF.

This chain uses TRBV12-5 with TRBJ2-7; 8 positions match TRBD1. The CDR3 covers 15 residues. CDR1 and CDR2 from the germline V gene are LGHNT and FRNRAP. Trimming at V came to 2 bases and at J to 5 bases, leaving 8 bases not matched to a gene. The CDR3 here is CASGLTWTGINEQYF. The CDR3 DNA is TGTGCTAGTGGTTTGACATGGACAGGGATCAACGAGCAGTACTTC.

V and J are TRBV4-1 and TRBJ1-2; 8 nucleotides match TRBD1. The germline V gene encodes CDR1 MGHRA and CDR2 YSYEKL. The CDR3 is 15 amino acids. The V gene end was trimmed by 4 bases and the J gene end by 3 bases; junction bases not matched to a gene: 7. CDR3 amino acids: CASSLITGGDYGYTF. The CDR3 DNA sequence: TGCGCCAGCAGCCTTATTACAGGGGGGGACTATGGCTACACCTTC.

The chain recombines TRBV11-3 with TRBJ2-3; 7 bases agree with TRBD2. Germline trimming cut 5 bases from V and 1 base from J; bases unmatched to any gene: 3. The CDR3 is 14 residues long. Germline CDR1 is SGHNT and CDR2 is YENEEA. The CDR3 DNA reads as TGTGCCAGCAGCCGGACTAGAGGCACAGATACGCAGTATTTT. Its translation is CASSRTRGTDTQYF.

The rearrangement joins TRBV4-1 to TRBJ2-1, with 10 bases matching TRBD2. V gave up 8 bases and J gave up 3 bases; unmatched junction bases: 10. The CDR3 sequence is 16 residues long. In germline, CDR1 is MGHRA, CDR2 YSYEKL. CDR3 amino acids: CASGGTGLADYNEQFF. The CDR3 DNA sequence: TGCGCCAGCGGGGGAACTGGACTAGCGGACTACAATGAGCAGTTCTTC.

This clone was seen only once. The chain joins TRBV3-1 (or the pseudogene TRBV3-2) to TRBJ2-2, with TRBD1 matching over 9 bases. The CDR3 sequence is 15 residues long. The ends lost 4 bases at V and 5 bases at J; junction bases unmatched: 5. CDR1 LGHDT and CDR2 YNNKEL come from the germline V gene (reference sequence). CDR3 sequence (DNA): TGTGCCAGCAGCCCCCGGGACAGGGCTACCGGGGAGCTGTTTTTT. It translates to CASSPRDRATGELFF.

The chain links TRBV6-5 to TRBJ1-6; the D gene is possibly TRBD1 (6 bases). The V gene's germline CDR1 is MNHEY and CDR2 SVGAGI. CDR3 size: 14 residues. The ends were cut back, 6 bases at V and 10 bases at J, with 16 bases in the middle. CDR3 in amino acids: CASRSDRLGSPLHF. The CDR3 region has the DNA TGTGCCAGCAGATCAGACAGGTTAGGCTCACCCCTCCACTTT.

The chain combines TRBV30 with TRBJ1-2; the D is unclear. The CDR3 runs to 15 residues. Germline CDR1 is GTSNPN and CDR2 is SVGIG (reference sequence). Trimming shortened V by 3 bases and J by 0 bases, and 14 bases separated the two germline ends. The chain's CDR3 is CAWRQEGRPNYGYTF. The DNA for the CDR3 is TGTGCCTGGAGACAAGAGGGCAGGCCTAACTATGGCTACACCTTC.

The chain links TRBV11-3 to TRBJ1-1; D is uncertain. V was cut by 2 bases and J by 5 bases, with 15 bases left in between. The CDR3 spans 15 residues. The germline CDR1 and CDR2 sequences are SGHNT and YENEEA. CDR3 bases: TGTGCCAGCAGCTTAAATCGGGGTTCGACTACTGAAGCTTTCTTT. Amino acids: CASSLNRGSTTEAFF.